Listed below are T cell receptor beta chains from one sample, sequenced in a study of blood T cell repertoires in COVID-19. The repertoire was sequenced with immunoSEQ multiplex PCR; TCRdb's copy has only in-frame clones and lacks some. The table lists 250,000 to 300,000 clones, around 90% of them singletons, with 0.8% to 1% in the top ten. The sequenced material came from PBMCs or T cells enriched from blood (not recorded which). All receptors derive from a woman in her twenties or thirties who had recovered from COVID-19. Both conserved end residues are part of each CDR3. The D gene is left open where the match is weak. The size field is filled for only some rows; it gives once, few, many or a size class.

J: TRBJ1-2
length: 14
size: NA
D: NA
V: TRBV11-2
DNA: TGTGCCAGCAGCTTAGCTGTACCGGGGGTTGGCTACACCTTC
CDR3: CASSLAVPGVGYTF

J: TRBJ2-1
length: 17
size: NA
D: NA
V: TRBV5-1
DNA: TGCGCCAGCAGCTTGGCCGCAGCGCTGAGCTCCTACAATGAGCAGTTCTTC
CDR3: CASSLAAALSSYNEQFF

J: TRBJ2-3
length: 15
size: once
D: NA
V: TRBV27
DNA: TGTGCCAGCAGCCTCCTGACAGGCACTACAGATACGCAGTATTTT
CDR3: CASSLLTGTTDTQYF

J: TRBJ2-1
length: 15
size: NA
D: TRBD1
V: TRBV4-2
DNA: TGTGCCAGCAGCCAAGAAGGGACAGGGATCAATGAGCAGTTCTTC
CDR3: CASSQEGTGINEQFF

J: TRBJ2-3
length: 19
size: NA
D: TRBD2
V: TRBV13
DNA: TGTGCCAGCAGCTTATCCTCCCTCGGGACTAGCGGATACACAGATACGCAGTATTTT
CDR3: CASSLSSLGTSGYTDTQYF

J: TRBJ2-6
length: 18
size: NA
D: TRBD2
V: TRBV19
DNA: TGTGCCAGTAGTATCCTCCTAGCGGGAGTATCTGGGGCCAACGTCCTGACTTTC
CDR3: CASSILLAGVSGANVLTF

J: TRBJ1-6
length: 15
size: NA
D: TRBD1
V: TRBV6-5
DNA: TGTGCCAGCAAAGAACCGGGACAGGGAGATTCACCCCTCCACTTT
CDR3: CASKEPGQGDSPLHF

J: TRBJ2-7
length: 10
size: NA
D: NA
V: TRBV29-1
DNA: TGCAGCGCCCTAGGCTACGAGCAGTACTTC
CDR3: CSALGYEQYF

J: TRBJ1-2
length: 16
size: few
D: NA
V: TRBV28
DNA: TGTGCCAGCCAAGCGCCCATCACGACAGGCCGCTATGGCTACACCTTC
CDR3: CASQAPITTGRYGYTF

J: TRBJ2-1
length: 18
size: NA
D: TRBD2
V: TRBV9
DNA: TGTGCCAGCAGCGTAGGTCGGACTAGCGGAGCCCCCGACAGTGAGCAGTTCTTC
CDR3: CASSVGRTSGAPDSEQFF

J: TRBJ1-3
length: 16
size: once
D: TRBD1
V: TRBV5-1
DNA: TGCGCCAGCAGCTGGAACTCAGGGGGCGTTGGAAACACCATATATTTT
CDR3: CASSWNSGGVGNTIYF

J: TRBJ2-5
length: 13
size: NA
D: TRBD2
V: TRBV18
DNA: TGTGCCAGCACTGGGACTATCCAAGAGACCCAGTACTTC
CDR3: CASTGTIQETQYF

J: TRBJ1-1
length: 14
size: NA
D: NA
V: TRBV19
DNA: TGTGCCAGTAGTATACAAGTAGGGGGCACTGAAGCTTTCTTT
CDR3: CASSIQVGGTEAFF

J: TRBJ2-3
length: 13
size: NA
D: NA
V: TRBV7-2
DNA: TGTGCCAGCCGTATGTCTAGCACAGATACGCAGTATTTT
CDR3: CASRMSSTDTQYF

J: TRBJ2-5
length: 15
size: NA
D: TRBD2
V: TRBV7-6
DNA: TGTGCCAGCAGCTTACCGACGGGGCGGGGGGTGACCCAGTACTTC
CDR3: CASSLPTGRGVTQYF

J: TRBJ2-1
length: 14
size: NA
D: TRBD2
V: TRBV5-1
DNA: TGCGCCAGCAGCGATTTGACTAGCCACAATGAGCAGTTCTTC
CDR3: CASSDLTSHNEQFF

J: TRBJ2-3
length: 15
size: once
D: TRBD2
V: TRBV11-3
DNA: TGTGCCAGCAGCTTCGGGACTAGGGGCACAGATACGCAGTATTTT
CDR3: CASSFGTRGTDTQYF

J: TRBJ1-1
length: 14
size: NA
D: NA
V: TRBV11-2
DNA: TGTGCCAGCAGCTTAGGCAGGGGTAGTGTCGAAGCTTTCTTT
CDR3: CASSLGRGSVEAFF

J: TRBJ1-5
length: 14
size: NA
D: TRBD1
V: TRBV15
DNA: TGTGCCACCAGGACAGGGCTTAGCAATCAGCCCCAGCATTTT
CDR3: CATRTGLSNQPQHF

J: TRBJ1-5
length: 15
size: NA
D: NA
V: TRBV6-5
DNA: TGTGCCAGCAGCTTAATACAGGGTAACAATCAGCCCCAGCATTTT
CDR3: CASSLIQGNNQPQHF

J: TRBJ2-7
length: 16
size: NA
D: NA
V: TRBV6-1
DNA: TGTGCCAGCAGTGAAGCGGAAGGGCGGGGAGCCTACGAGCAGTACTTC
CDR3: CASSEAEGRGAYEQYF

J: TRBJ2-2
length: 13
size: NA
D: NA
V: TRBV7-3
DNA: TGTGCCAGCAGCTTAGTATCTTCCGGGGAGCTGTTTTTT
CDR3: CASSLVSSGELFF

J: TRBJ1-2
length: 16
size: NA
D: TRBD1
V: TRBV7-6
DNA: TGTGCCAGCAGCTTAGCGGGGGACAGCTCAAACTATGGCTACACCTTC
CDR3: CASSLAGDSSNYGYTF

J: TRBJ2-1
length: 15
size: NA
D: TRBD2
V: TRBV15
DNA: TGTGCCACCAGCAGAGATCTAGCGGGAGGCAATGAGCAGTTCTTC
CDR3: CATSRDLAGGNEQFF

J: TRBJ2-1
length: 16
size: few
D: NA
V: TRBV16
DNA: TGTGCCAGCAGCCAATTCTCGGGGGAGCCGGGGAATGAGCAGTTCTTC
CDR3: CASSQFSGEPGNEQFF

J: TRBJ2-2
length: 16
size: NA
D: NA
V: TRBV27
DNA: TGTGCCAGCACCCTCCGCGCCTGGAGAACCACCGGGGAGCTGTTTTTT
CDR3: CASTLRAWRTTGELFF

J: TRBJ1-5
length: 14
size: few
D: NA
V: TRBV27
DNA: TGTGCCAGCAGTTTGAGAGGGAACCCATGGCCCCAGCATTTT
CDR3: CASSLRGNPWPQHF

J: TRBJ2-5
length: 14
size: NA
D: TRBD2
V: TRBV5-1
DNA: TGCGCCAGCAGCCTAGCGGGCCGACAAGAGACCCAGTACTTC
CDR3: CASSLAGRQETQYF

J: TRBJ1-6
length: 16
size: NA
D: NA
V: TRBV4-3
DNA: TGCGCCAGCAGCCAAGCCCACGAGGGCGACAATTCACCCCTCCACTTT
CDR3: CASSQAHEGDNSPLHF

J: TRBJ2-7
length: 16
size: NA
D: NA
V: TRBV4-1
DNA: TGCGCCAGCAGCCAAGATTGGGTAAAAGGACGGGGCGAGCAGTACTTC
CDR3: CASSQDWVKGRGEQYF

J: TRBJ1-6
length: 15
size: NA
D: NA
V: TRBV3-1/TRBV3-2
DNA: TGTGCCAGCAGCCAAGTATCAGGGGCCAATTCACCCCTCCACTTT
CDR3: CASSQVSGANSPLHF

J: TRBJ1-1
length: 15
size: NA
D: NA
V: TRBV11-3
DNA: TGTGCCAGCAGCTTAGATGGCGGGGGAAACACTGAAGCTTTCTTT
CDR3: CASSLDGGGNTEAFF

J: TRBJ1-1
length: 17
size: NA
D: TRBD1
V: TRBV10-1
DNA: TGCGCCAGCAGTGAGTCCAGCCGGGACAGGGGTGTCCCTGAAGCTTTCTTT
CDR3: CASSESSRDRGVPEAFF

J: TRBJ2-7
length: 14
size: NA
D: NA
V: TRBV7-2
DNA: TGTGCCAGCAGCTTAGGAGAGATTGGTTACGAGCAGTACTTC
CDR3: CASSLGEIGYEQYF

J: TRBJ2-6
length: 19
size: NA
D: TRBD1
V: TRBV30
DNA: TGTGCCTGGAGTACCCCCCGGGACAGGGGGCCAGGTGGGGCCAACGTCCTGACTTTC
CDR3: CAWSTPRDRGPGGANVLTF

J: TRBJ1-1
length: 15
size: NA
D: NA
V: TRBV6-1
DNA: TGTGCCAGCAGTGAATTAACCTACAGGGCTACTGAAGCTTTCTTT
CDR3: CASSELTYRATEAFF

J: TRBJ1-3
length: 14
size: few
D: TRBD1
V: TRBV10-3
DNA: TGTGCCAGCTTGGACAGGCTCTCTGGAAACACCATATATTTT
CDR3: CASLDRLSGNTIYF